A selection of T cell receptor beta chains follows, all from one sample in a study of blood T cell repertoires in COVID-19. Here immunoSEQ multiplex PCR was the method, and the copy in TCRdb shows in-frame clones only, minus some. The sample lists under 150,000 clones; nearly 85% were seen once. Sequencing was performed on PBMCs or T cells enriched from blood (not recorded which). These receptors were obtained from a man aged 45 to 65 in a cohort exposed to, infected with or recovered from COVID-19 (not recorded which). The CDR3 runs from the conserved cysteine through the conserved F or W. A D gene is named only where the DNA matches it firmly. Clone size, where shown, is once, few, many, or a class for clones that have expanded.

-	15	TRBV4-1	TRBJ2-2	TRBD1	TGCGCCAGCAGCCAAGCCCAAGGGGGCCCCGGGGAGCTGTTTTTT	CASSQAQGGPGELFF
-	15	TRBV11-2	TRBJ1-1	TRBD1	TGTGCCAGCAGCGATCCGGGACAGGCGAACACTGAAGCTTTCTTT	CASSDPGQANTEAFF
-	14	TRBV7-2	TRBJ2-7	TRBD1	TGTGCCAGCAGCTCGGACAGGGGGCGGTACGAGCAGTACTTC	CASSSDRGRYEQYF
-	16	TRBV4-2	TRBJ2-3	TRBD1	TGTGCCAGCAGCGAAGGGGACAGAGCTTACACAGATACGCAGTATTTT	CASSEGDRAYTDTQYF
-	14	TRBV4-1	TRBJ2-7	TRBD1	TGCGCCAGCAGCCCGGGACAGGGGTACCTCGAGCAGTACTTC	CASSPGQGYLEQYF
-	15	TRBV10-3	TRBJ1-5	TRBD1	TGTGCCATCAGTGGAGGGGGCGGGGGCAATCAGCCCCAGCATTTT	CAISGGGGGNQPQHF
-	13	TRBV10-3	TRBJ1-6	-	TGTGCCATCACGAGAGGTTTGAATTCACCCCTCCACTTT	CAITRGLNSPLHF
-	15	TRBV6-6	TRBJ2-5	TRBD2	TGTGCCAGCAGTCCCTGGATTAGCGGGGATCAGACCCAGTACTTC	CASSPWISGDQTQYF
-	13	TRBV9	TRBJ2-7	-	TGTGCCAGCAGCGTAGATTCAGGGGCCGAGCAGTACTTC	CASSVDSGAEQYF
-	19	TRBV3-1/TRBV3-2	TRBJ2-1	TRBD2	TGTGCCAGCAGCCAGCCCGGGACTAGCGGGGATAGGTCCTACAATGAGCAGTTCTTC	CASSQPGTSGDRSYNEQFF
once	16	TRBV4-1	TRBJ1-4	TRBD1	TGCGCCAGCAGCCGAGCGACAGGGTCAACTAATGAAAAACTGTTTTTT	CASSRATGSTNEKLFF
-	15	TRBV6-2/TRBV6-3	TRBJ2-3	-	TGTGCCAGCAGTTATCCCCACAGCGGTAGAGATACGCAGTATTTT	CASSYPHSGRDTQYF
-	14	TRBV7-2	TRBJ1-1	-	TGTGCCAGCAGCTTAGACAACAGGGTCACTGAAGCTTTCTTT	CASSLDNRVTEAFF
-	15	TRBV25-1	TRBJ2-5	TRBD2	TGTGCCAGCAGTGAATTGGGAGGGGCAGGGGAGACCCAGTACTTC	CASSELGGAGETQYF
-	16	TRBV4-3	TRBJ2-3	TRBD2	TGCGCCAGCAGCCTTGGACTAGCGGGGACCACAGATACGCAGTATTTT	CASSLGLAGTTDTQYF
-	15	TRBV2	TRBJ2-4	-	TGTGCCAGCAGTGATAAAAGGGGGACCAAAAACATTCAGTACTTC	CASSDKRGTKNIQYF
few	15	TRBV7-2	TRBJ2-7	TRBD2	TGTGCCAGCAGCTCTCAAAGCACTAGCGGTTACGAGCAGTACTTC	CASSSQSTSGYEQYF
-	15	TRBV7-9	TRBJ2-5	TRBD2	TGTGCCAGCAGCCCCCCTAGCGGGAGTTGGGAGACCCAGTACTTC	CASSPPSGSWETQYF
-	11	TRBV29-1	TRBJ1-1	-	TGCAGCGTTGAATTACAGGCTGAAGCTTTCTTT	CSVELQAEAFF
-	15	TRBV5-1	TRBJ2-2	-	TGCGCCAGCACTATTACTTCCCTTGGCACCGGGGAGCTGTTTTTT	CASTITSLGTGELFF
-	11	TRBV5-1	TRBJ2-7	-	TGCGCCAGCAGCTTATACGGGGAGCAGTACTTC	CASSLYGEQYF
once	13	TRBV30	TRBJ1-6	TRBD1	TGTGCCTGGAGTGGGACAGGGGATTCACCCCTCCACTTT	CAWSGTGDSPLHF
few	14	TRBV6-5	TRBJ2-3	TRBD1	TGTGCCAGCAGTTCCGGACAGGGCACAGATACGCAGTATTTT	CASSSGQGTDTQYF
once	14	TRBV9	TRBJ2-3	-	TGTGCCAGCAGCCTGGGCGGGGGCACAGATACGCAGTATTTT	CASSLGGGTDTQYF
-	16	TRBV18	TRBJ2-7	TRBD2	TGTGCCAGCTCTCCGAGTGGGACTAGCGGGTCCTACGAGCAGTACTTC	CASSPSGTSGSYEQYF
-	18	TRBV5-1	TRBJ2-1	TRBD2	TGCGCCAGCAGCTTTCGGGAACTAGCGGGAGGTAACTACAATGAGCAGTTCTTC	CASSFRELAGGNYNEQFF
-	14	TRBV3-1/TRBV3-2	TRBJ1-1	-	TGTGCCAGCAGCCAAGGGGTCACCTCGGGTGACGCTTTCTTT	CASSQGVTSGDAFF
-	15	TRBV27	TRBJ1-2	-	TGTGCCAGCAGTTTATCCCACAGGGACGTAAATGGCTACACCTTC	CASSLSHRDVNGYTF
-	13	TRBV19	TRBJ1-2	-	TGTGCCAGTAGTACCCTTCGAGGTCGGGGCTACACCTTC	CASSTLRGRGYTF
once	15	TRBV7-9	TRBJ2-1	-	TGTGCCAGCAGCTTAAGGGGCAGCTCCTACAATGAGCAGTTCTTC	CASSLRGSSYNEQFF
-	12	TRBV30	TRBJ1-4	-	TGTGCCTGGAGTGCCCGAGGAGAAAAACTGTTTTTT	CAWSARGEKLFF
-	14	TRBV11-2	TRBJ1-4	TRBD1	TGTGCCAGCAGCTCCGGACAGGCGTTTGAAAAACTGTTTTTT	CASSSGQAFEKLFF